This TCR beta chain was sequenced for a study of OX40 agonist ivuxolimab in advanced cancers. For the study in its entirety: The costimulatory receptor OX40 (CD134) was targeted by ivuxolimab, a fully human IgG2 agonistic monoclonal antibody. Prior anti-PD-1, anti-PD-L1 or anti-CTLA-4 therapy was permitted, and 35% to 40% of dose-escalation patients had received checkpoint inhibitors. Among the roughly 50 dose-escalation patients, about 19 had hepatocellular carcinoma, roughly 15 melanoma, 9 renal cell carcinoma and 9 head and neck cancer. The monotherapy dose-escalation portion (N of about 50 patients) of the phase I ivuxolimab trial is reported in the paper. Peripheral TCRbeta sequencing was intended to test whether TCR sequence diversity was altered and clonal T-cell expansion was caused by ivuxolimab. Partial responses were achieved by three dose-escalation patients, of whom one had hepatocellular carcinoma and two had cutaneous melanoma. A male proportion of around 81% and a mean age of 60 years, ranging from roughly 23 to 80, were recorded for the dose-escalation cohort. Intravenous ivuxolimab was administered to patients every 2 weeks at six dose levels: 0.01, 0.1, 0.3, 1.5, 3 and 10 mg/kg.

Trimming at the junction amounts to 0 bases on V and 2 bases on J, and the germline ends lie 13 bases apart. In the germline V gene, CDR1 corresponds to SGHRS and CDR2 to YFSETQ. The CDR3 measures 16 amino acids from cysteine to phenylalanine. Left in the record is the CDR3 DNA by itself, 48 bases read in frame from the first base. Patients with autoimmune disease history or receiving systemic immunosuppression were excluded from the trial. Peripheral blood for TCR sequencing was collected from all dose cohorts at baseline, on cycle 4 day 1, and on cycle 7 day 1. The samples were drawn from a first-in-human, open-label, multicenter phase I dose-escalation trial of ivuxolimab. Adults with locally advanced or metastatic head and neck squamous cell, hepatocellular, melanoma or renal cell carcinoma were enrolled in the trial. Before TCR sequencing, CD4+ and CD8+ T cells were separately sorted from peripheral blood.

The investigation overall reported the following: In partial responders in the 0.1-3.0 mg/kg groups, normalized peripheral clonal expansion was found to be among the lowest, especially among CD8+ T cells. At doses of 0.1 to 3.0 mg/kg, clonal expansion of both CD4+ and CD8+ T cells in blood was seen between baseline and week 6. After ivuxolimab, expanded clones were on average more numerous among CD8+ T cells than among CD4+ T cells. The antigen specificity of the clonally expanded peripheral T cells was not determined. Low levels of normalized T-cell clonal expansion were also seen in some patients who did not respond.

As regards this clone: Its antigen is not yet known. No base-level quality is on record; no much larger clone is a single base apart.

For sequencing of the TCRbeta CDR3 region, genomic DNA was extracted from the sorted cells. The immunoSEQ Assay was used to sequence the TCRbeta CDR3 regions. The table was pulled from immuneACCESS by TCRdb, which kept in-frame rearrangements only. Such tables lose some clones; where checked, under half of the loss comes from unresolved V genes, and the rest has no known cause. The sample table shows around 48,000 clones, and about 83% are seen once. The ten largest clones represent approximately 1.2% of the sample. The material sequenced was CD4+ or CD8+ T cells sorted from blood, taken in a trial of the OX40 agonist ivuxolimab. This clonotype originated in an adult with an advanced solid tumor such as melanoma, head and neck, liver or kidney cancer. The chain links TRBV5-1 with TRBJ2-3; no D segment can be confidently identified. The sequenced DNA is TGCGCCAGCAGCTTGGGACACCTAACCCTCACAGATACGCAGTATTTT. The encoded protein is CASSLGHLTLTDTQYF. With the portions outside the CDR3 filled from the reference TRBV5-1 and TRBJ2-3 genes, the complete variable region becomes KAGVTQTPRYLIKTRGQQVTLSCSPISGHRSVSWYQQTPGQGLQFLFEYFSETQRNKGNFPGRFSGRQFSNSRSEMNVSTLELGDSALYLCASSLGHLTLTDTQYFGPGTRLTVL.